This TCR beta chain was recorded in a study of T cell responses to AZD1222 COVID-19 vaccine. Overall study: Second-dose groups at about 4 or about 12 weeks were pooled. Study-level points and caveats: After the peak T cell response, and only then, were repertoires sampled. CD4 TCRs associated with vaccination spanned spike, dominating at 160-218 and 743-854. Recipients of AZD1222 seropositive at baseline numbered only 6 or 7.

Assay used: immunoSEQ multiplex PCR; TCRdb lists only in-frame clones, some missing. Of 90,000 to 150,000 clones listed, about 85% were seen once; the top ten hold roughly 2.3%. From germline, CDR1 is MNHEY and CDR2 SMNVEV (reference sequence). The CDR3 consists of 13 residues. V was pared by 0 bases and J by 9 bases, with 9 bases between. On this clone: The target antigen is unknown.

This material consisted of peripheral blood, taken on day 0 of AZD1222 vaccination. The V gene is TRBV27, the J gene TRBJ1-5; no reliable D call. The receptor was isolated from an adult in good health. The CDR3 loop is CASSLSVKTPQHF. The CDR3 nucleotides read TGTGCCAGCAGTTTATCGGTCAAGACGCCCCAGCATTTT.